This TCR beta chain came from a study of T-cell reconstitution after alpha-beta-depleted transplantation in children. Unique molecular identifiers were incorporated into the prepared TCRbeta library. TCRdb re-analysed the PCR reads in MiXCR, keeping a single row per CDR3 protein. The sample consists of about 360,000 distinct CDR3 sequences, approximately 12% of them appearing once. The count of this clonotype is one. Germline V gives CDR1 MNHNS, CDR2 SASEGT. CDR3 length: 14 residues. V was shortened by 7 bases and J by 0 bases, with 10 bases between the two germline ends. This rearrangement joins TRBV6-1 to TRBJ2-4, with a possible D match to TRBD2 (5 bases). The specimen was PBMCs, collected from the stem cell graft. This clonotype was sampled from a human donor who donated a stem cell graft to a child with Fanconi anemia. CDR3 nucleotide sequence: TGTGCCAGCACCGACGGGGTAGCCAAAAACATTCAGTACTTC. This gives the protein CASTDGVAKNIQYF.